These 26 T cell receptor beta chains share one sample of origin, sequenced in a study of patients and donors after allogeneic stem cell transplantation. In TCRdb, the RT-PCR reads were re-called with MiXCR into one record per CDR3 protein. The sample has about 57,000 distinct CDR3 sequences; 13% are singletons. The sample consisted of blood, either unsorted or a sorted T cell fraction (not recorded which). The source is a human donor who was either an allogeneic HSCT recipient or a stem cell or donor lymphocyte infusion donor (not recorded which). It is not recorded whose cells these are; they may come from a transplant donor.

This clonotype was recorded at least ten times. This chain uses TRBV25-1 with TRBJ1-1, with D maybe TRBD1 (6 bases). V gave up 6 bases and J gave up 5 bases, with 13 bases separating them. From germline, CDR1 is MGHDK and CDR2 SYGVNS. This CDR3 spans 13 amino acids. The CDR3 spells CASRKQGLTEAFF. The DNA for the CDR3 is TGTGCCAGCAGAAAACAGGGTCTAACTGAAGCTTTCTTT.

The chain recombines TRBV7-3 with TRBJ1-1, with D tentatively TRBD1 (6 bases). Germline CDR1 SGHTA, CDR2 FQGTGA. The CDR3 length is 15 residues. Trimming took off 6 bases at V and 3 bases at J, with 17 bases between the two ends. The CDR3: CASRPRPGADTEAFF. The DNA of the CDR3 is TGTGCCAGCAGGCCCCGTCCAGGGGCTGACACTGAAGCTTTCTTT.

The chain recombines TRBV24-1 with TRBJ2-2; 9 bases align to TRBD1. J lost 8 bases, V lost 4 bases, and 10 bases had no gene match. Looked up from germline, CDR1 is KGHDR and CDR2 is SFDVKD. The CDR3 extends over 16 amino acids. The CDR3, as DNA: TGTGCCACCAGTGACCCGGACAGGGGTAATATAGGGGAGCTGTTTTTT. Protein product: CATSDPDRGNIGELFF.

J is TRBJ2-1 and V is TRBV2; 8 positions match TRBD1. The CDR3 is 17 amino acids. The germline gives CDR1 SNHLY, CDR2 FYNNEI. With V trimmed by 0 bases and J by 8 bases, 12 bases remained unmatched. The CDR3 reads CASSEAGTGTGGDEQFF. For the CDR3, the DNA is TGTGCCAGCAGTGAAGCTGGGACCGGGACAGGTGGGGATGAGCAGTTCTTC.

This chain joins TRBV12-3 or TRBV12-4 and TRBJ2-1; D might be TRBD2 (6 bases). This CDR3 contains 15 residues. Trimming stripped 5 bases from V and 8 bases from J, with 19 bases between. This CDR3 reads CASSSSGTAIYEQFF. The CDR3, as DNA: TGTGCCAGCAGTAGCTCCGGGACTGCCATCTATGAGCAGTTCTTC.

This clonotype was picked up a small number of times. This chain uses TRBV27 with TRBJ2-1; TRBD2 matches 7 bases. The CDR3 length is 13 residues. J lost 5 bases, V lost 3 bases, and 1 base had no gene match. Germline V gene data show CDR1 as MNHEY and CDR2 as SMNVEV (reference sequence). The CDR3 DNA reads TGTGCCAGCAGTTTCACTAGCGACAATGAGCAGTTCTTC. Protein: CASSFTSDNEQFF.

The chain recombines TRBV7-9 with TRBJ2-3; TRBD2 aligns across 10 bases. The CDR3 spans 16 residues. V lost 5 bases to trimming and J lost 6 bases; unmatched junction nucleotides: 11. Germline CDR1 is SEHNR and CDR2 is FQNEAQ (reference sequence). The CDR3 sequence is CASSLIEREGSDTQYF. In DNA form, the CDR3 reads TGTGCCAGCAGCCTAATAGAGCGGGAGGGCTCGGATACGCAGTATTTT.

This chain uses TRBV7-6 with TRBJ1-2; D is ambiguous. Deletions cut 0 bases from V and 4 bases from J, with 15 bases between. CDR1 and CDR2 from the germline V gene are SGHVS and FNYEAQ. The CDR3 spans 16 residues. This CDR3 is CASSLAQGGSSYGYTF. CDR3 in DNA: TGTGCCAGCAGCTTAGCGCAAGGAGGGAGTAGCTATGGCTACACCTTC.

V gene TRBV24-1 combines with J gene TRBJ2-1; TRBD1 agrees at 11 bases. V trimming: 5 bases; J trimming: 7 bases; junction bases outside the gene matches: 6. Germline assignment: CDR1 KGHDR and CDR2 SFDVKD. The CDR3 sequence is 15 residues long. Written as DNA, the CDR3 is TGTGCCACCAGTGCCCCGGGACAGGGGGTTAATGAGCAGTTCTTC. Protein sequence: CATSAPGQGVNEQFF.

This chain uses TRBV19 with TRBJ1-1; the D gene is possibly TRBD1 (6 bases). V shed 4 bases and J shed 4 bases, with 13 bases lying between them. This CDR3 contains 14 residues. Germline values: CDR1 LNHDA, CDR2 SQIVND (reference sequence). CDR3 residues: CASSKQGVGTEAFF. The CDR3 DNA reads TGTGCCAGTAGTAAACAGGGTGTTGGCACTGAAGCTTTCTTT.

By frequency in the sample, this clonotype is medium-sized. The V call is TRBV20-1, the J call TRBJ1-1; tentatively, D is TRBD1 (6 bases). Trimming took 5 bases from V and 4 from J, leaving 20 bases between them. CDR1 is DFQATT, CDR2 SNEGSKA, per germline (reference sequence). The CDR3 is 15 amino acids. The CDR3 sequence is CSAYATDSGSTEAFF. In nucleotides, the CDR3 is TGCAGTGCTTACGCAACGGACAGCGGTAGCACTGAAGCTTTCTTT.

This clonotype was seen a few times. V is TRBV13 and J is TRBJ2-1, with TRBD2 matching 8 bases. The CDR3 loop spans 15 amino acids. Germline values: CDR1 PRHDT, CDR2 FYEKMQ (reference sequence). V dropped 4 bases and J dropped 6; count of bases not matched to a gene: 8. The CDR3 nucleotides read TGTGCCAGCAGCTGGACTAGCAGCCCACCCAATGAGCAGTTCTTC. It yields the protein CASSWTSSPPNEQFF.

The chain has TRBV5-6 and TRBJ2-1, with TRBD1 identical over 7 bases. The CDR3 runs to 16 residues. Trimming cost V 0 bases and J 2 bases; bases outside gene matches: 5. CDR1 and CDR2 (germline): SGHDT, YYEEEE. The CDR3 spells CASSLGGTVAYNEQFF. In DNA form, the CDR3 reads TGTGCCAGCAGCTTGGGAGGGACAGTGGCCTACAATGAGCAGTTCTTC.

The chain combines TRBV29-1 with TRBJ2-7; D remains unclear. CDR1 and CDR2 from the germline V gene are SQVTM and ANQGSEA. V lost 3 bases and J 6 bases, leaving 12 bases between the germline ends. This CDR3 is built from 12 residues. CDR3 protein: CSVDGPTGEQYF. The CDR3 DNA sequence: TGCAGCGTTGACGGGCCTACGGGCGAGCAGTACTTC.

The chain is built from TRBV20-1 and TRBJ2-3, with D maybe TRBD2 (6 bases). This CDR3 spans 14 amino acids. Germline V lookup: CDR1 DFQATT, CDR2 SNEGSKA (reference sequence). Trimming pared 5 bases from V and 5 bases from J, leaving 17 bases between. CDR3 in amino acids: CSASLEGRRDTQYF. CDR3 nucleotides: TGCAGTGCTTCCCTGGAGGGGCGAAGAGATACGCAGTATTTT.

This clonotype was detected a few times. The rearrangement uses TRBV11-3 and TRBJ2-5; 7 nucleotides align to TRBD2. The CDR3 runs 17 residues. Germline lookup yields CDR1 SGHNT and CDR2 YENEEA. Trimming took 1 base from V and 4 from J; bases not matched to a gene: 12. CDR3 sequence reads: CASSLGLSREIRETQYF. In nucleotides, the CDR3 is TGTGCCAGCAGCTTAGGTCTGTCGCGGGAGATAAGAGAGACCCAGTACTTC.

The chain recombines TRBV7-9 with TRBJ1-5, with D uncertain. V lost 5 bases to trimming and J lost 6 bases, with 8 bases between them. CDR3 length: 12 amino acids. The germline V gene encodes CDR1 SEHNR and CDR2 FQNEAQ (reference sequence). The CDR3 spells CASSIPGQPQHF. In DNA, the CDR3 is TGTGCCAGCAGCATCCCCGGTCAGCCCCAGCATTTT.

There are many counts of this clonotype. The chain is built from TRBV29-1 and TRBJ2-1, with D possibly matching TRBD2 (5 bases). CDR1 and CDR2 (germline): SQVTM, ANQGSEA. Trimming pared 6 bases from V and 4 bases from J, leaving 13 bases between. The CDR3 totals 13 residues. The CDR3 DNA sequence: TGCAGCGTCTCGGGAACGGTTTACAATGAGCAGTTCTTC. It is translated as CSVSGTVYNEQFF.

The chain employs TRBV10-3 and TRBJ2-3; a possible D gene is TRBD2 (6 bases). Trimming took off 3 bases at V and 2 bases at J, with 15 bases between the two ends. CDR3 length equals 16 residues. Germline CDR1 reads ENHRY; CDR2 reads SYGVKD. As DNA, the CDR3 is TGTGCCATCAGTGATGTTGAGGGACTCAACACAGATACGCAGTATTTT. Protein product: CAISDVEGLNTDTQYF.

This clonotype came up a few times. The V and J genes are TRBV6-2 or TRBV6-3 and TRBJ2-1; D perhaps matches TRBD1 (5 bases). CDR1 is MNHEY and CDR2 is SVGEGT in the germline V gene. This CDR3 has 14 amino acids. With 8 bases removed from V and 4 bases from J, the gap between germline ends came to 15 bases. The CDR3 DNA is TGTGCCAGCGCATATCGGACACTTTACAATGAGCAGTTCTTC. Residues: CASAYRTLYNEQFF.

This chain joins TRBV20-1 and TRBJ2-7, with unresolved D. This CDR3 contains 12 residues. V lost 5 bases and J lost 4, with 12 bases in between. CDR1 and CDR2 (germline): DFQATT, SNEGSKA (reference sequence). The CDR3 DNA reads as TGCAGTGCTGAGGACGGTTCTTACGAGCAGTACTTC. Protein: CSAEDGSYEQYF.

V gene TRBV18 combines with J gene TRBJ2-1; 7 bases agree with TRBD2. From germline, CDR1 is KGHSH and CDR2 LQKENI. V was pared by 5 bases and J by 12 bases, with 13 bases of the junction left unmatched. The CDR3 is 14 residues long. DNA for the CDR3: TGTGCCAGCTCATCCGGGACTACCGACCTGGCGCAGTTCTTC. It codes for CASSSGTTDLAQFF.

The chain is built from TRBV7-2 and TRBJ1-4, with 7 nucleotides matching TRBD1. This CDR3 has 14 amino acids. V shed 3 bases, J shed 7 bases, and the junction held 5 bases outside the gene matches. From germline, CDR1 is SGHTA and CDR2 FQGNSA. CDR3 DNA: TGTGCCAGCAGCTTCTCAGGGGACAGTGAAAAACTGTTTTTT. Encoded protein: CASSFSGDSEKLFF.

V and J are TRBV27 and TRBJ2-2; 8 bases are a match to TRBD1. Trimming cost V 7 bases and J 7 bases; bases outside gene matches: 8. In germline, CDR1 is MNHEY, CDR2 SMNVEV (reference sequence). The CDR3 is 14 residues long. CDR3 sequence: CASTPAGGGGELFF. The DNA of the CDR3 is TGTGCCAGCACCCCCGCAGGGGGCGGCGGGGAGCTGTTTTTT.

The rearrangement joins TRBV10-3 to TRBJ2-1; 8 bases match TRBD2. The ends lost 7 bases at V and 3 bases at J; junction bases unmatched: 8. Germline values: CDR1 ENHRY, CDR2 SYGVKD. The length of the CDR3 is 15 residues. In nucleotides, the CDR3 is TGTGCCATCACCCAAAGCGGGAGCGTCTACAATGAGCAGTTCTTC. Translated, it gives CAITQSGSVYNEQFF.

This clonotype was detected a few times. The chain recombines TRBV5-1 with TRBJ1-5, with 11 nucleotides matching TRBD1. The V segment lost 0 bases and the J segment 4 bases; nucleotides outside the gene matches: 18. Germline V gene lookup returns CDR1 SGHRS and CDR2 YFSETQ. The CDR3 is 21 residues long. CDR3 in amino acids: CASSLAADRGHGNPLNQPQHF. The CDR3 bases are TGCGCCAGCAGCTTGGCTGCGGACAGGGGGCATGGGAACCCCCTGAATCAGCCCCAGCATTTT.